These 17 T cell receptor beta chains were sequenced from one sample in a study of blood T cells in healthy people across ages. Primed by a sample-barcoded 5' primer and a J-beta primer mix, a second PCR proceeded for about 6 to 12 cycles. MiXCR was run by TCRdb on the 5' RACE reads, yielding one entry per CDR3 protein. The data contain some 1.4 million distinct CDR3 sequences, approximately 38% of them singletons. Sequenced: blood. The receptors shown here come from a woman younger than 30 in good health.

This chain uses TRBV10-3 with TRBJ1-2; 9 nucleotides match TRBD1. The trim removed 6 bases at V and 3 bases at J, leaving 14 bases unmatched. Germline values: CDR1 ENHRY, CDR2 SYGVKD. This CDR3 is 17 amino acids long. In DNA form, the CDR3 reads TGTGCCATCAGAGAAGACTATGTGACAGGGGGGGACTATGGCTACACCTTC. Translating gives CAIREDYVTGGDYGYTF.

The chain couples TRBV6-5 to TRBJ1-4; D is unclear. Germline assignment: CDR1 MNHEY and CDR2 SVGAGI. This CDR3 is built from 15 residues. V was trimmed by 0 bases and J by 6 bases, leaving 11 bases between them. CDR3 DNA: TGTGCCAGCAGTTACTCACGGGGTGGTGATGAAAAACTGTTTTTT. Translation gives CASSYSRGGDEKLFF.

This clonotype was seen at least ten times. The rearrangement joins TRBV29-1 to TRBJ2-3; 10 nucleotides align to TRBD1. Germline loops: CDR1 SQVTM, CDR2 ANQGSEA. V lost 7 bases and J lost 8; bases outside the gene matches: 12. The CDR3 covers 14 residues. For the CDR3, the DNA is TGCAGCGCAGATCGGGGACAGGGGTTGGGTACGCAGTATTTT. Its protein is CSADRGQGLGTQYF.

On this clonotype itself: A much larger clone differs by one base, so this may be a read error. The V gene is TRBV29-1, the J gene TRBJ2-5; 9 bases map to TRBD2. The length of the CDR3 is 14 residues. Germline assignment: CDR1 SQVTM and CDR2 ANQGSEA. The CDR3 DNA is TGCCGCGTTGTGTATAGCGGGAGTGGGGAGACCCAGTACTTC. It specifies CRVVYSGSGETQYF.

This clonotype was seen more than once but under ten times. This chain links TRBV4-1 with TRBJ2-7, with D possibly being TRBD2 (6 bases). This CDR3 is built from 15 residues. V shed 0 bases and J shed 7 bases, with 16 bases lying between them. Germline loops: CDR1 MGHRA, CDR2 YSYEKL. CDR3 loop: CASSQERDSYNEQYF. Written as DNA, the CDR3 is TGCGCCAGCAGCCAAGAACGGGACTCCTACAATGAGCAGTACTTC.

This sequence joins TRBV3-1 and TRBJ1-3; D gene unclear. V lost 2 bases and J lost 1, with 15 bases in between. The length of the CDR3 is 17 residues. CDR1 is LGHDT, CDR2 YNNKEL, per germline (reference sequence). The CDR3 protein is CASSQSGLRVSGNTIYF. The CDR3 DNA sequence: TGTGCCAGCAGCCAAAGCGGGCTTCGAGTTTCTGGAAACACCATATATTTT.

The sample holds a few counts of this clonotype. The CDR3 coding sequence is TGTGCCAGCAGCGTAGCGGGCGGGGGGCCGACAGATACGCAGTATTTT. Residues: CASSVAGGGPTDTQYF. The chain has TRBV9 and TRBJ2-3, with TRBD2 identical over 8 bases. This CDR3 comprises 16 residues. Germline CDR1 and CDR2: SGDLS and YYNGEE. V trimming: 0 bases; J trimming: 3 bases; junction bases outside the gene matches: 6.

Only a few counts were recorded for this clonotype. The chain has TRBV29-1 and TRBJ2-1; TRBD1 agrees at 7 bases. The CDR3 loop spans 12 amino acids. Germline trimming cut 6 bases from V and 5 bases from J; bases unmatched to any gene: 4. From germline, CDR1 is SQVTM and CDR2 ANQGSEA. The CDR3 coding sequence is TGCAGCGTCTCAACAGGGGACAATGAGCAGTTCTTC. This gives the protein CSVSTGDNEQFF.

This chain's CDR3 is CSARRGKEASYEQYF. CDR3 bases: TGCAGTGCTAGAAGGGGTAAGGAGGCTTCCTACGAGCAGTACTTC. The rearrangement joins TRBV20-1 to TRBJ2-7; D may correspond to TRBD1 or TRBD2 (5 bases each). From germline, CDR1 is DFQATT and CDR2 SNEGSKA (reference sequence). The CDR3 has 15 residues. Trimming left V 2 bases short and J 1 base short, with 15 bases between.

In this sample, this clonotype turned up once. The chain joins TRBV6-1 to TRBJ2-1, with 14 positions matching TRBD2. J was trimmed by 8 bases and V by 4 bases; bases with no gene match: 7. The V gene's germline CDR1 is MNHNS and CDR2 SASEGT. The CDR3 covers 16 residues. DNA of the CDR3: TGTGCCAGCAGTGTTATGGGGACTAGCGGGGGCGATGAGCAGTTCTTC. Translated, it gives CASSVMGTSGGDEQFF.

The chain has TRBV2 and TRBJ2-7; D tentatively reads TRBD1 or TRBD2 (5 bases each). The V end lost 9 bases, the J end lost 3 bases, and 15 bases lay between the germline ends. Germline V gives CDR1 SNHLY, CDR2 FYNNEI. The CDR3 is made up of 13 amino acids. The CDR3 coding sequence is TGTGCCAGTTGCCGGGACGCCGGCTACGAGCAGTACTTC. Translating it yields CASCRDAGYEQYF.

A few counts support this clonotype. This sequence joins TRBV5-1 and TRBJ2-7; TRBD2 matches at 9 bases. This CDR3 spans 16 amino acids. Looked up from germline, CDR1 is SGHRS and CDR2 is YFSETQ. V lost 4 bases, J lost 2 bases, and 10 bases stayed unmatched. The CDR3 is CASSRVLTSGTYEQYF. CDR3 in DNA: TGCGCCAGCAGCCGTGTTTTGACTAGCGGAACCTACGAGCAGTACTTC.

The chain recombines TRBV12-3 or TRBV12-4 with TRBJ2-3; the match to TRBD2 covers 9 bases. CDR3 length: 16 amino acids. V lost 7 bases, J lost 3 bases, and 11 bases stayed unmatched. CDR3 bases: TGTGCCAGCACAGACGGGTGGCGGGGGGGGACAGATACGCAGTATTTT. This gives the protein CASTDGWRGGTDTQYF.

The rearrangement links TRBV2 to TRBJ2-7; TRBD2 might be the D (6 bases). Per the germline V gene, CDR1 is SNHLY and CDR2 is FYNNEI. Trimming removed 5 bases from V and 4 bases from J, with 15 bases in between. The CDR3 runs to 14 residues. CDR3 in DNA: TGTGCCAGCAGTCACTCGGCTAGCGCGTACGAGCAGTACTTC. Residues: CASSHSASAYEQYF.

V gene TRBV10-1 combines with J gene TRBJ2-1, with D possibly called TRBD1 or TRBD2 (5 bases each). This CDR3 region has 16 residues. Trimming took off 3 bases at V and 9 bases at J, with 21 bases between the two ends. Germline assignment: CDR1 WNHNN and CDR2 SYGVQD (reference sequence). CDR3 amino acids: CASSEGASSDFLEQFF. Here the CDR3 DNA reads TGCGCCAGCAGTGAAGGGGCTAGCTCCGATTTTCTTGAGCAGTTCTTC.

The chain couples TRBV4-1 to TRBJ1-5, with D perhaps matching TRBD1 (6 bases). The CDR3 is made up of 15 amino acids. In germline, CDR1 is MGHRA, CDR2 YSYEKL. V lost 4 bases and J lost 7, with 17 bases in between. The CDR3 reads CASSPDGGPRQPQHF. CDR3 bases: TGCGCCAGCAGCCCTGACGGGGGCCCCAGGCAGCCCCAGCATTTT.

This sequence joins TRBV29-1 and TRBJ2-3, with TRBD1 identical over 8 bases. Germline V CDR1 and CDR2: SQVTM, ANQGSEA. This CDR3 comprises 14 residues. V lost 7 bases to trimming and J lost 0 bases; unmatched junction nucleotides: 6. The CDR3: CSGRGLISTDTQYF. Written as DNA, the CDR3 is TGCAGCGGCAGGGGGCTTATAAGCACAGATACGCAGTATTTT.